The rows below give T cell receptor beta chains drawn from one sample of a study of blood T cell repertoires in COVID-19. Assay used: immunoSEQ multiplex PCR; TCRdb lists only in-frame clones, some missing. The data hold about 82,000 clones, with approximately 86% observed a single time. The sequencing sample was made of peripheral blood. Receptors were obtained from an elderly man with active or convalescent COVID-19. CDR3s include the opening cysteine and the closing phenylalanine or tryptophan. Each record gives: D gene, V gene, clone size, J gene, CDR3 protein, CDR3 DNA. A D gene is named only where the DNA matches it firmly. Some rows have no size entry. The others give once, few or many, or a class for an expanded clone.

D: .
V: TRBV13
size: .
J: TRBJ1-2
CDR3: CASSLGITASGANYGYTF
DNA: TGTGCCAGCAGCTTAGGCATAACAGCGTCGGGAGCTAACTATGGCTACACCTTC

D: TRBD2
V: TRBV4-1
size: .
J: TRBJ2-3
CDR3: CASSVTSGSSYTQYF
DNA: TGCGCCAGCAGTGTAACTAGCGGGAGTAGTTATACGCAGTATTTT

D: TRBD1
V: TRBV19
size: .
J: TRBJ1-1
CDR3: CASSDAGTANTEAFF
DNA: TGTGCCAGTAGTGACGCAGGGACAGCGAACACTGAAGCTTTCTTT

D: TRBD1
V: TRBV7-9
size: .
J: TRBJ1-5
CDR3: CASSRAVEGAQRNQPQHF
DNA: TGTGCCAGCAGCCGGGCTGTGGAGGGGGCTCAACGCAATCAGCCCCAGCATTTT

D: .
V: TRBV6-5
size: .
J: TRBJ1-1
CDR3: CASSYSNSYTEAFF
DNA: TGTGCCAGCAGTTACTCGAACAGCTACACTGAAGCTTTCTTT

D: .
V: TRBV18
size: .
J: TRBJ1-1
CDR3: CASSPQTGTNTEAFF
DNA: TGTGCCAGCTCACCACAAACAGGGACGAACACTGAAGCTTTCTTT

D: TRBD1
V: TRBV11-2
size: few
J: TRBJ2-5
CDR3: CASSSRDRGHQETQYF
DNA: TGTGCCAGCAGCTCTCGGGACAGGGGGCACCAAGAGACCCAGTACTTC

D: TRBD2
V: TRBV11-2
size: .
J: TRBJ2-5
CDR3: CASSSRGLAGVGETQYF
DNA: TGTGCCAGCAGCTCCCGTGGACTAGCGGGAGTTGGAGAGACCCAGTACTTC

D: .
V: TRBV19
size: .
J: TRBJ2-1
CDR3: CASTGIGEQFF
DNA: TGTGCCAGTACGGGTATCGGTGAGCAGTTCTTC

D: .
V: TRBV4-2
size: .
J: TRBJ1-2
CDR3: CASSQAQAGGGYTF
DNA: TGTGCCAGCAGCCAAGCCCAGGCGGGGGGTGGCTACACCTTC

D: .
V: TRBV19
size: .
J: TRBJ2-5
CDR3: CASSRAAGQETQYF
DNA: TGTGCCAGTAGTAGGGCGGCGGGGCAAGAGACCCAGTACTTC

D: .
V: TRBV5-1
size: .
J: TRBJ2-3
CDR3: CASSLGTSTDTQYF
DNA: TGCGCCAGCAGCTTGGGAACTAGCACAGATACGCAGTATTTT